This record concerns one TCR beta chain sequence. The sample belongs to a study of blood T cell repertoires in COVID-19. Study background: The study drew acute and convalescent COVID-19 samples from the United States, Italy and Spain.

The protocol was immunoSEQ multiplex PCR, while the TCRdb copy is restricted to in-frame clones and leaves out a portion. The table shows roughly 300,000 clones, with around four fifths occurring only once. There are 16 residues in the CDR3. Germline V gene sequence: CDR1 GTSNPN, CDR2 SVGIG (reference sequence). V shed 1 base, J shed 4 bases, and the junction held 6 bases outside the gene matches. The receptor was isolated from a woman between 50 and 59 years old who had recovered from COVID-19. The chain has TRBV30 and TRBJ2-2; 10 bases agree with TRBD2. Material for sequencing was peripheral blood. CDR3 protein: CAWSGLAGVSTGELFF. CDR3 nucleotides: TGTGCCTGGAGTGGGCTAGCGGGAGTAAGCACCGGGGAGCTGTTTTTT.